This record looks at one T cell receptor (beta chain) sequence and its context. Its target is not known. These data belong to a study of blood T cells in healthy people across ages. Overall study findings and caveats: In older individuals, TCR beta diversity per million T cells was lower, falling roughly linearly with age.

This CDR3 spans 17 amino acids. Germline lookup yields CDR1 MGHRA and CDR2 YSYEKL. V lost 1 base to trimming and J lost 4 bases; unmatched junction nucleotides: 10. A J-beta primer mix and a sample-barcoded 5' primer were used in a second PCR of about 7 to 12 cycles. A single record per CDR3 protein comes from TCRdb applying MiXCR to the 5' RACE reads. The profile shows more than 450,000 distinct CDR3 sequences, around a quarter of them singletons. The sample also formed part of further work on T cells of mothers and their children.

The sequenced sample was blood. The receptor was derived from a boy aged 2 to 9 in good health. The chain recombines TRBV4-1 with TRBJ2-1; 7 nucleotides agree with TRBD2. CDR3 amino acids: CASSQVPGLSAYNEQFF. The CDR3 nucleotides read TGCGCCAGCAGCCAAGTGCCGGGACTATCGGCGTACAATGAGCAGTTCTTC.